These 31 T cell receptor beta chains came from one sample sequenced in a study of T cells after yellow fever vaccination. TCRdb recomputed calls from the 5' RACE reads with MiXCR, one row per CDR3 protein. The sample lists 500,000 to 650,000 distinct CDR3 sequences, 12% occurring once. Material: PBMCs, obtained on the day of the yellow fever booster vaccination. The receptors here all came from a man aged 25 to 40 who received the YFV17D yellow fever vaccine.

This chain joins TRBV12-3 or TRBV12-4 and TRBJ2-3; 14 bases align to TRBD2. V lost 4 bases, J lost 8 bases, and 5 bases stayed unmatched. The CDR3 is 15 residues long. The CDR3 is CASSWGLAGEVTQYF. The CDR3 nucleotides are TGTGCCAGCAGTTGGGGACTAGCGGGAGAGGTTACGCAGTATTTT.

This clonotype occurred many times. V usage is TRBV29-1 and J usage is TRBJ2-1; weak D call: TRBD2 (5 bases). V was shortened by 6 bases and J by 8 bases, with 14 bases between the two germline ends. The CDR3 spans 12 residues. Germline CDR1 and CDR2: SQVTM and ANQGSEA. The CDR3 is CSVQRGFDEQFF. CDR3 coding DNA: TGCAGCGTGCAGCGAGGGTTTGATGAGCAGTTCTTC.

This clonotype was picked up many times. The gene calls are TRBV14 and TRBJ2-7; maybe TRBD1 (5 bases). The germline V gene has CDR1 SGHDN and CDR2 FVKESK. V dropped 0 bases and J dropped 12 bases, with 15 bases sitting between them. The CDR3 is 13 residues long. CDR3 residues: CASSQDFIGQRYF. The DNA of the CDR3 is TGTGCCAGCAGCCAAGATTTTATAGGACAAAGGTACTTC.

In its sample, this clonotype was seen a few times. The rearrangement links TRBV25-1 to TRBJ2-1, with 9 bases matching TRBD2. The CDR3 covers 18 residues. After removal of 4 bases from V and 0 bases from J, the junction contained 10 bases not matched to a gene. The germline V gene has CDR1 MGHDK and CDR2 SYGVNS. The DNA for the CDR3 is TGTGCCAGCAGTGCTCTAGCGGGATCCAGAAGCTCCTACAATGAGCAGTTCTTC. Translating gives CASSALAGSRSSYNEQFF. The whole variable domain, remainder taken from reference TRBV25-1 and TRBJ2-1, is EADIYQTPRYLVIGTGKKITLECSQTMGHDKMYWYQQDPGMELHLIHYSYGVNSTEKGDLSSESTVSRIRTEHFPLTLESARPSHTSQYLCASSALAGSRSSYNEQFFGPGTRLTVL.

The rearrangement uses TRBV7-8 and TRBJ1-5, with D possibly matching TRBD1 (6 bases). The germline V gene encodes CDR1 SGHVS and CDR2 FQNEAQ. The CDR3 consists of 13 residues. V was cut by 5 bases and J by 6 bases, with 11 bases left in between. Written as DNA, the CDR3 is TGTGCCAGCAGCGAGGACAGAGTTCAGCCCCAGCATTTT. It is translated as CASSEDRVQPQHF.

The chain joins TRBV5-1 to TRBJ2-3; 10 bases align to TRBD2. J gave up 5 bases and V 2 bases, and 11 bases lay outside the gene matches. This CDR3 has 17 residues. Germline V gives CDR1 SGHRS, CDR2 YFSETQ. The CDR3 DNA reads TGCGCCAGCAGCTTCGGACCTAGCGGGAGCGGTGGAGATACGCAGTATTTT. Translation: CASSFGPSGSGGDTQYF.

The DNA of the CDR3 is TGTGCCAGCAGTTCCTTAGGGACACCCTTAACCTACGAGCAGTACTTC. It yields the protein CASSSLGTPLTYEQYF. This chain uses TRBV6-2 or TRBV6-3 with TRBJ2-7, with TRBD1 as a possible D gene (6 bases). The CDR3 covers 16 residues. Germline values: CDR1 MNHEY, CDR2 SVGEGT. Trimming pared 4 bases from V and 2 bases from J, leaving 18 bases between.

CDR3 protein: CSARDPGTSGSADTQYF. The CDR3 nucleotides read TGCAGTGCTAGAGATCCGGGGACTAGCGGGAGCGCAGATACGCAGTATTTT. The chain carries TRBV20-1 and TRBJ2-3, with TRBD2 matching over 14 bases. CDR3 length equals 17 residues. After removal of 0 bases from V and 4 bases from J, the junction contained 6 bases not matched to a gene. Germline V gene lookup returns CDR1 DFQATT and CDR2 SNEGSKA (reference sequence).

In its sample, this clonotype was seen a few times. The J gene is TRBJ1-1, the V gene TRBV18, with D hard to call. CDR1 is KGHSH and CDR2 is LQKENI in the germline V gene. The ends were cut back, 0 bases at V and 1 base at J, with 9 bases in the middle. This CDR3 has 15 amino acids. For the CDR3, the DNA is TGTGCCAGCTCACCACCGTCGGGCCGGAACACTGAAGCTTTCTTT. It translates to CASSPPSGRNTEAFF.

This chain joins TRBV10-3 and TRBJ2-3; 9 nucleotides match TRBD2. V lost 6 bases and J lost 5; bases outside the gene matches: 6. This CDR3 has 14 residues. CDR1 is ENHRY and CDR2 is SYGVKD in the germline V gene. This chain's CDR3 is CAIRSAGGQDTQYF. Written as DNA, the CDR3 is TGTGCCATCAGGTCAGCGGGAGGCCAAGATACGCAGTATTTT.

This clonotype was counted between two and nine times. The V call is TRBV7-2, the J call TRBJ2-2; D is uncertain. Germline loops: CDR1 SGHTA, CDR2 FQGNSA. Trimming pared 5 bases from V and 6 bases from J, leaving 13 bases between. The CDR3 is 14 amino acids. The CDR3 DNA reads as TGTGCCAGCAGCCTCGAGGTTTTTCCCGGGGAGCTGTTTTTT. Protein sequence: CASSLEVFPGELFF.

The table lists this clonotype with a few counts. The chain recombines TRBV19 with TRBJ1-4; D remains ambiguous. The V gene lost 9 bases and the J gene lost 8 bases, with 16 bases spanning the gap. The CDR3 length is 13 residues. Germline values: CDR1 LNHDA, CDR2 SQIVND (reference sequence). The CDR3 region has the DNA TGTGCCAGCCAATGGAGGAATCGGGAAAAACTGTTTTTT. Its protein product is CASQWRNREKLFF. Combining the CDR3 with reference TRBV19 and TRBJ1-4 gives the whole variable domain DGGITQSPKYLFRKEGQNVTLSCEQNLNHDAMYWYRQDPGQGLRLIYYSQIVNDFQKGDIAEGYSVSREKKESFPLTVTSAQKNPTAFYLCASQWRNREKLFFGSGTQLSVL.

The chain combines TRBV13 with TRBJ2-3; TRBD2 agrees at 8 bases. The junction had 9 bases not matched to a gene; V was cut back by 2 bases and J by 5 bases. CDR1 PRHDT and CDR2 FYEKMQ come from the germline V gene (reference sequence). CDR3 length equals 16 residues. The CDR3 sequence is CASSLKGGLAGDTQYF. CDR3 in DNA: TGTGCCAGCAGCTTAAAGGGCGGGCTAGCGGGAGATACGCAGTATTTT.

The chain is built from TRBV19 and TRBJ2-4; D unresolved. Germline CDR1 LNHDA, CDR2 SQIVND (reference sequence). The CDR3 has 15 residues. Trimming removed 0 bases at V and 0 bases at J, with 6 bases between. CDR3 in amino acids: CASSIDLLAKNIQYF. The DNA for the CDR3 is TGTGCCAGTAGTATAGACCTTCTAGCCAAAAACATTCAGTACTTC.

The chain joins TRBV5-8 to TRBJ2-5; TRBD2 matches at 9 bases. Germline CDR1 and CDR2: SGHTS and YDEGEE. The J segment lost 5 bases and the V segment lost 5 bases, leaving 4 bases of the junction unmatched. The CDR3 is made up of 13 amino acids. The CDR3, as DNA: TGTGCCAGCAGGAAGACTAGCGGTGAGACCCAGTACTTC. Translating gives CASRKTSGETQYF.

This clonotype was seen once. This chain uses TRBV9 with TRBJ2-3; 8 bases match TRBD2. V lost 2 bases and J lost 6; bases outside the gene matches: 11. Germline lookup yields CDR1 SGDLS and CDR2 YYNGEE. The CDR3 is 16 residues long. CDR3 nucleotide sequence: TGTGCCAGCAGCGTCCTGAGCGGGAGCATGTGGGATACGCAGTATTTT. This codes for CASSVLSGSMWDTQYF.

The chain employs TRBV28 and TRBJ2-1; D possibly corresponds to TRBD1 (6 bases). V was clipped by 6 bases and J by 5 bases, with 14 bases between them. The CDR3 length is 14 residues. The germline V gene has CDR1 MDHEN and CDR2 SYDVKM. CDR3 nucleotides: TGTGCCAGCAGCGAAACAGGGCTGAACAATGAGCAGTTCTTC. Protein product: CASSETGLNNEQFF.

The chain links TRBV9 to TRBJ2-7; 7 nucleotides match TRBD1. The germline V gene has CDR1 SGDLS and CDR2 YYNGEE. CDR3 length equals 14 residues. With V trimmed by 4 bases and J by 6 bases, 10 bases remained unmatched. In DNA form, the CDR3 reads TGTGCCAGCAGCCCGCAAGGGGACAGCTTCGAGCAGTACTTC. Amino acids: CASSPQGDSFEQYF.

This clonotype was seen more than once but under ten times. This sequence joins TRBV5-1 and TRBJ1-2, with D perhaps TRBD1 (6 bases). From germline, CDR1 is SGHRS and CDR2 YFSETQ. The CDR3 spans 12 residues. The V and J ends lost 4 bases and 4 bases respectively, with 8 bases between them. CDR3 region: CASSTGAYGYTF. DNA for the CDR3: TGCGCCAGCAGCACGGGGGCCTATGGCTACACCTTC.

This clonotype was observed a few times. This chain connects TRBV7-3 to TRBJ2-3, with 13 bases lining up with TRBD2. Germline-derived CDR1 and CDR2 are SGHTA and FQGTGA. V shed 4 bases, J shed 3 bases, and the junction held 4 bases outside the gene matches. The CDR3 is 16 residues long. The CDR3 sequence: CASSSGTSGMTDTQYF. Written as DNA, the CDR3 is TGTGCCAGCAGCTCCGGGACTAGCGGGATGACAGATACGCAGTATTTT.

This clonotype turned up a few times. The chain uses TRBV6-4 and TRBJ2-2; D is unclear. In germline, CDR1 is MRHNA, CDR2 SNTAGT. Trimming cost V 8 bases and J 0 bases, with 13 bases left between them. This CDR3 is 15 amino acids long. The CDR3 spells CASAHRATNTGELFF. CDR3 DNA: TGTGCCAGCGCGCACCGGGCTACGAACACCGGGGAGCTGTTTTTT.

This clonotype was recorded a few times. J is TRBJ1-3 and V is TRBV7-2; D is ambiguous. There are 14 residues in the CDR3. V lost 0 bases and J lost 5, with 8 bases in between. Looked up from germline, CDR1 is SGHTA and CDR2 is FQGNSA. As DNA, the CDR3 is TGTGCCAGCAGCTTAGCGCTAGTCCGAAACACCATATATTTT. Encoded protein: CASSLALVRNTIYF.

This clonotype was seen ten or more times. This chain joins TRBV29-1 and TRBJ2-1; possible D gene TRBD2, 5 bases. Germline CDR1 reads SQVTM; CDR2 reads ANQGSEA. This CDR3 contains 14 residues. V was pared by 4 bases and J by 0 bases, with 10 bases between. CDR3 sequence (DNA): TGCAGCGTTGCGAGTGGGAGCTCCTACAATGAGCAGTTCTTC. Protein sequence: CSVASGSSYNEQFF.

In its sample, this clonotype was seen a few times. The chain has TRBV7-2 and TRBJ2-1; 7 positions match TRBD2. The V gene end was trimmed by 5 bases and the J gene end by 6 bases; junction bases not matched to a gene: 10. This CDR3 has 15 residues. In germline, CDR1 is SGHTA, CDR2 FQGNSA. The CDR3 loop reads CASSPLGGSFNEQFF. CDR3 DNA: TGTGCCAGCAGCCCCCTTGGCGGGAGTTTCAATGAGCAGTTCTTC.

There are a few counts of this clonotype. This sequence joins TRBV12-3 or TRBV12-4 and TRBJ2-7, with 11 bases lining up with TRBD2. The CDR3 totals 15 residues. Trimming took 4 bases from V and 7 from J; bases not matched to a gene: 9. As DNA, the CDR3 is TGTGCCAGCAGTTCTAGCGGGGGGAACCTTGGGGAGCAGTACTTC. Its protein product is CASSSSGGNLGEQYF.

This clonotype came up a few times. The V call is TRBV3-1, the J call TRBJ2-5; TRBD2 aligns across 7 bases. This CDR3 comprises 14 residues. Germline-derived CDR1 and CDR2 are LGHDT and YNNKEL (reference sequence). V lost 4 bases, J lost 5 bases, and 7 bases stayed unmatched. In DNA, the CDR3 is TGTGCCAGCAGCCCCTGGCTAGCGGTGGAGACCCAGTACTTC. It specifies CASSPWLAVETQYF.

This clonotype was picked up many times. The rearrangement joins TRBV12-3 or TRBV12-4 to TRBJ1-6; D ambiguous. The CDR3 is 13 amino acids. Trimming left V 3 bases short and J 7 bases short, with 7 bases between. The CDR3, as DNA: TGTGCCAGCAGTTTGGGCCAAAATTCACCCCTCCACTTT. Residues: CASSLGQNSPLHF.

This clonotype was detected a few times. The chain uses TRBV2 and TRBJ2-1; the D gene is possibly TRBD2 (6 bases). V lost 8 bases, J lost 4 bases, and 12 bases lay in between. The CDR3 contains 13 residues. CDR1 and CDR2 (germline): SNHLY, FYNNEI. The CDR3 DNA follows: TGTGCCAGCCACAAGGAGGGTTACAATGAGCAGTTCTTC. Translated, it gives CASHKEGYNEQFF.

The J gene is TRBJ1-6, the V gene TRBV20-1; no clear D. This CDR3 is built from 13 residues. From germline, CDR1 is DFQATT and CDR2 SNEGSKA (reference sequence). With 1 base removed from V and 5 bases from J, the gap between germline ends came to 6 bases. DNA of the CDR3: TGCAGTGCTAGAGGTTCAGATAATTCACCCCTCCACTTT. Translation: CSARGSDNSPLHF.

CDR3 sequence: CASSHLTGTGELFF. In DNA, the CDR3 is TGTGCCAGCAGCCATCTGACAGGGACAGGGGAGCTGTTTTTT. The chain has TRBV14 and TRBJ2-2, with TRBD1 matching over 7 bases. With 3 bases clipped from V and 8 bases from J, the junction kept 6 bases outside the gene matches. The CDR3 loop spans 14 amino acids. Germline-derived CDR1 and CDR2 are SGHDN and FVKESK.

This clonotype appeared a few times. The chain recombines TRBV6-4 with TRBJ2-1; 13 nucleotides match TRBD2. The germline V gene encodes CDR1 MRHNA and CDR2 SNTAGT. The junction had 16 bases not matched to a gene; V was cut back by 6 bases and J by 5 bases. CDR3 length: 19 amino acids. In DNA form, the CDR3 reads TGTGCCAGCAGCTCCGCCCTTGGACTAGCGGGAGAATCGCACAATGAGCAGTTCTTC. It is translated as CASSSALGLAGESHNEQFF.